This T cell receptor (beta chain) was recovered during a study of blood T cells in healthy people across ages (dated by TCRdb to 2013 to 2016). Regarding the research as a whole: In model experiments, roughly one uniquely barcoded TCR beta cDNA molecule per two T cells was captured by template switching. Donors of different ages were randomly distributed across sequencing lanes to avoid experimental bias. Four age groups were formed from the donors: young (average 16 years), middle-aged (roughly 38), aged (around 68) and long-lived (about 80). Two additional independent replicas of 1 million unique cDNA reads from the same blood draw were analyzed for two donors (one aged 18 to 29 and one aged 80 or older). The study measured age-related changes in TCR beta repertoire diversity using deep sequencing normalized with unique cDNA molecular identifiers.

The CDR3 contains 13 residues, cysteine and phenylalanine counted. This entry keeps only the CDR3 DNA: 39 bases, framed from base 1. CDR1 and CDR2 (SNHLY, FYNNEI) derive from the germline V gene. Deletion took 2 bases off V and 0 bases off J, with a span of 4 bases between the germline ends. Only a few counts were recorded for this clonotype. What this receptor recognizes is not known. No qualities accompany the bases; no much larger clone lies one base away. Study-level results and caveats: The long-lived group showed more naive CD4+ T cells, fewer expanded clones and increased TCR diversity than the aged group, suggesting age selection. Estimates of total diversity based on one million sequenced T cells were regarded as lower bounds and as underestimates. Because donor CMV infection status was unknown, age-related changes in expanded clonotypes were potentially confounded. Observed TCR beta diversity correlated strongly with the percentage of naive T cells measured by flow cytometry. As age increased, observed TCR beta diversity per million T cells dropped in a roughly linear way, and a significant reduction was already evident by age roughly 36. Conclusive comparison of naive and antigen-experienced compartments was prevented by the profiling of bulk unsorted PBMCs.

Donors were 40 or so systemically healthy Caucasian individuals from Russia aged 6 to 90 years. Each donor gave 8 to 10 milliliters of peripheral blood, collected into EDTA-treated Vacutainer tubes. Ficoll-Paque density-gradient centrifugation was used to isolate PBMCs, with at least 7 million obtained per sample. Total RNA, at least 5 micrograms per sample, was extracted from PBMCs with Trizol reagent. For every donor, an aliquot of PBMCs went through flow cytometry to measure the percentages of naive CD45RAhigh/CD27high T cells. The method was 5' RACE. The instrument given in TCRdb is Illumina HiSeq 2500. A second PCR of about 6 to 11 cycles was performed with a sample-barcoded 5' primer and a J-beta primer mix. A unique molecular identifier was introduced onto each TCR beta cDNA molecule by a template-switch 5' adaptor carrying 12 random nucleotides. Each sample yielded at least 3 million CDR3-containing paired-end reads. The Mint cDNA synthesis kit, primed by a TRBC-specific oligonucleotide, was used to synthesize first-strand cDNA from all RNA. All cDNA was treated with uracil-DNA glycosylase and then went through a first 18-cycle PCR with the universal primers M1SS and BC2_uni_R. Turning to the authors' computational methods: For normalization, 1 million high-quality reads were randomly selected from each sample, with every read carrying a distinct molecular identifier. Reads sharing molecular identifiers were discarded rather than binned into consensus sequences. MiTCR, with a Q25 quality threshold and the strictest error-elimination algorithm, was used for CDR3 identification, clonotype clustering and error correction. Lower-bound total TCR beta diversity was estimated with a nonparametric unseen species model using Euler transformation. TCRdb's own reprocessing of the public reads used fastp at Q25 and MiXCR and kept productive beta chains. Rows are unified per CDR3 protein, each entry keeping the most common DNA and genes. Clone size and V and J calls follow TCRdb, not the original study. The sample table records 1,500,000 or so distinct CDR3 sequences; approximately 43% of these occur just once. Approximately 4% of the sample rests with the top ten.

The chain is assembled from TRBV2 and TRBJ1-1, with the D gene uncertain. Source material: blood. This receptor was taken from a woman between 18 and 30 years old in good health. CDR3 protein: CASSETMNTEAFF. The DNA sequence is given as TGTGCCAGCAGTGAAACGATGAACACTGAAGCTTTCTTT.